The T cell receptor beta chain under discussion was sequenced for a study of technical replicates of blood from several donors (dated by TCRdb to the late 2010s). Library construction relied on the immunoSEQ multiplex PCR assay. This immuneACCESS table, as held by TCRdb, lists in-frame sequences with V and J called but not all clones. Of the missing ones, under half trace to an unresolved V gene in checked studies; the others have no known cause. The sample contains about 76,000 clones, roughly nine tenths of them found a single time. The ten top clones hold about 0.25% of the sample. This clone was counted between two and nine times. What this receptor recognizes is not known. There are no base qualities to consult, and no much larger clone falls within one base. The source is a human donor in good health. Sequencing input: T cells isolated from PBMCs.

The nucleotide sequence is given as TGTGCCAGCGCGGGAAACACTGAAGCTTTCTTT. It codes for CASAGNTEAFF. The chain was built from TRBV6-5 and TRBJ1-1, with an unclear D gene assignment. V drops 8 bases and J drops 2 bases, leaving 6 bases in between. CDR1 and CDR2, per the germline V gene, are MNHEY and SVGAGI. Its CDR3 holds 11 amino acids, cysteine through phenylalanine. Left in the record is the CDR3 DNA by itself, 33 bases read in frame from the first base.